The 13 T cell receptor beta chains below were found in one sample sequenced in a study of blood T cell repertoires in COVID-19. Sequencing used immunoSEQ multiplex PCR; TCRdb keeps in-frame clones, though not all of them. The sample holds over 200,000 clones, approximately 89% seen once. The sequenced material came from PBMCs or T cells enriched from blood (not recorded which). These receptors all stem from a woman aged 25 to 39 who had been exposed to COVID-19.

This chain uses TRBV6-4 with TRBJ2-7; the match to TRBD2 covers 7 bases. This CDR3 is built from 17 residues. Per the germline V gene, CDR1 is MRHNA and CDR2 is SNTAGT. Trimming took 0 bases from V and 6 from J; bases not matched to a gene: 14. CDR3 region: CASSDSGEGLYLGEQYF. CDR3 in DNA: TGTGCCAGCAGTGACTCGGGGGAGGGGCTATACCTTGGCGAGCAGTACTTC.

The V gene is TRBV14, the J gene TRBJ2-5, with D uncertain. Germline CDR1 is SGHDN and CDR2 is FVKESK. The length of the CDR3 is 13 residues. The germline V and J ends were trimmed by 4 bases and 5 bases, with 11 bases remaining between them. For the CDR3, the DNA is TGTGCCAGCAGCCTCGAAGCATTGGAGACCCAGTACTTC. Its translation: CASSLEALETQYF.

The CDR3, as DNA: TGTGCCAGCAGAGACATCCAGCGGGATACGCAGTATTTT. It codes for CASRDIQRDTQYF. V and J are TRBV6-5 and TRBJ2-3, with D perhaps TRBD2 (5 bases). The germline V and J ends were trimmed by 6 bases and 6 bases, with 13 bases remaining between them. The germline CDR1 and CDR2 sequences are MNHEY and SVGAGI. CDR3 length: 13 residues.

V usage is TRBV28 and J usage is TRBJ1-2; possibly TRBD1 for D (6 bases). This CDR3 contains 17 residues. Germline V lookup: CDR1 MDHEN, CDR2 SYDVKM. Trimming took off 4 bases at V and 2 bases at J, with 20 bases between the two ends. The CDR3 spells CASSSGFGGRYNYGYTF. In DNA, the CDR3 is TGTGCCAGCAGTTCGGGGTTCGGGGGGCGTTACAACTATGGCTACACCTTC.

This clone was seen once. The genes are TRBV7-9 and TRBJ2-3; 7 bases map to TRBD2. The CDR3 has 17 residues. Germline V gene sequence: CDR1 SEHNR, CDR2 FQNEAQ (reference sequence). Trimming at V came to 0 bases and at J to 1 base, leaving 7 bases not matched to a gene. Here the CDR3 reads CASSLAAGREGTDTQYF. The CDR3 DNA follows: TGTGCCAGCAGCTTAGCGGCTGGTCGGGAGGGCACAGATACGCAGTATTTT. Complete variable domain (other parts from reference TRBV7-9 and TRBJ2-3): DTGVSQNPRHKITKRGQNVTFRCDPISEHNRLYWYRQTLGQGPEFLTYFQNEAQLEKSRLLSDRFSAERPKGSFSTLEIQRTEQGDSAMYLCASSLAAGREGTDTQYFGPGTRLTVL.

The V call is TRBV20-1, the J call TRBJ2-1; 9 positions match TRBD2. Germline CDR1 DFQATT, CDR2 SNEGSKA (reference sequence). This CDR3 has 15 amino acids. Trimming took 3 bases from V and 9 from J; bases not matched to a gene: 12. CDR3: CSASRSGLAVGEQFF. For the CDR3, the DNA is TGCAGTGCTAGTCGCTCGGGACTAGCCGTCGGTGAGCAGTTCTTC.

In this sample, this clone turned up once. V and J are TRBV7-8 and TRBJ1-1, with D tentatively TRBD1 (6 bases). The CDR3 covers 14 residues. Per the germline V gene, CDR1 is SGHVS and CDR2 is FQNEAQ. Trimming stripped 4 bases from V and 1 base from J, with 10 bases between. The CDR3 bases are TGTGCCAGCAGCTCCAGGACAGAGAACACTGAAGCTTTCTTT. This encodes CASSSRTENTEAFF.

The J gene is TRBJ1-1, the V gene TRBV2, with D possibly TRBD1 on 6 matching bases. The CDR3 consists of 13 residues. V lost 1 base and J lost 4, with 7 bases in between. Germline V gene lookup returns CDR1 SNHLY and CDR2 FYNNEI. CDR3 coding DNA: TGTGCCAGCAGTGAAGGCAGGGGCACTGAAGCTTTCTTT. This translates into CASSEGRGTEAFF.

This clone was seen a few times. The chain recombines TRBV5-1 with TRBJ1-1; D possibly corresponds to TRBD1 (6 bases). Germline lookup yields CDR1 SGHRS and CDR2 YFSETQ. The CDR3 has 15 amino acids. Trimming shortened V by 1 base and J by 5 bases, and 15 bases separated the two germline ends. CDR3 nucleotides: TGCGCCAGCAGCTTGTTGCCAGGGGAGCGAACTGAAGCTTTCTTT. This codes for CASSLLPGERTEAFF.

The V and J genes are TRBV28 and TRBJ2-1, with TRBD1 matching 9 bases. The CDR3 runs to 14 residues. Germline trimming cut 2 bases from V and 12 bases from J; bases unmatched to any gene: 8. Germline CDR1 reads MDHEN; CDR2 reads SYDVKM. CDR3 nucleotide sequence: TGTGCCAGCAGTTTAATGGACAGGGGACGGAGGCAGTTCTTC. It yields the protein CASSLMDRGRRQFF. The variable domain in full, with the rest retrieved from reference TRBV28 and TRBJ2-1, is DVKVTQSSRYLVKRTGEKVFLECVQDMDHENMFWYRQDPGLGLRLIYFSYDVKMKEKGDIPEGYSVSREKKERFSLILESASTNQTSMYLCASSLMDRGRRQFFGPGTRLTVL.

This clone was observed at least ten times. The V and J genes are TRBV19 and TRBJ1-6, with a tentative D call TRBD1 (6 bases). Germline CDR1 LNHDA, CDR2 SQIVND (reference sequence). V was pared by 7 bases and J by 3 bases, with 16 bases between. The CDR3 runs 16 residues. CDR3 sequence reads: CASKPETGNYNSPLHF. CDR3 coding DNA: TGTGCCAGTAAGCCCGAGACAGGCAACTATAATTCACCCCTCCACTTT.

The chain links TRBV28 to TRBJ2-3; TRBD2 aligns across 14 bases. The trim removed 1 base at V and 4 bases at J, leaving 7 bases unmatched. CDR1 and CDR2 from the germline V gene are MDHEN and SYDVKM. The CDR3 consists of 18 residues. CDR3: CASSLLVGLAGVSDTQYF. CDR3 in DNA: TGTGCCAGCAGTTTATTGGTGGGACTAGCGGGAGTCTCAGATACGCAGTATTTT. The full variable domain, completed using reference TRBV28 and TRBJ2-3, is DVKVTQSSRYLVKRTGEKVFLECVQDMDHENMFWYRQDPGLGLRLIYFSYDVKMKEKGDIPEGYSVSREKKERFSLILESASTNQTSMYLCASSLLVGLAGVSDTQYFGPGTRLTVL.

The chain combines TRBV3-1 (or the pseudogene TRBV3-2) with TRBJ2-2; D is ambiguous. V lost 3 bases, J lost 1 base, and 6 bases lay in between. The CDR3 consists of 14 residues. Germline lookup yields CDR1 LGHDT and CDR2 YNNKEL (reference sequence). The CDR3 spells CASSHAGNTGELFF. The CDR3 DNA reads TGTGCCAGCAGCCATGCAGGGAACACCGGGGAGCTGTTTTTT.